This T cell receptor (beta chain) appears in the sequencing data of a study of T cell responses to AZD1222 COVID-19 vaccine. Measured with immunoSEQ multiplex PCR; TCRdb has only the in-frame clones, and not every one. The sample lists approximately 100,000 clones, roughly 85% occurring once. V lost 6 bases to trimming and J lost 10 bases; unmatched junction nucleotides: 9. The CDR3 contains 13 residues. The germline gives CDR1 MGHDK, CDR2 SYGVNS. The rearrangement uses TRBV25-1 and TRBJ2-4; TRBD1 matches at 7 bases. The sequence was obtained from an adult who received the AZD1222 COVID-19 vaccine. This specimen was peripheral blood, taken 28 days after the second AZD1222 dose. The CDR3 is CASSSGTEEIQYF. The CDR3 bases are TGTGCCAGCAGCTCCGGGACAGAAGAGATTCAGTACTTC.